The 8 T cell receptor beta chains in this list originate from one sample, sequenced in a study of radiation and T cells in renal cell carcinoma. Profiling relied on immunoSEQ multiplex PCR, and the TCRdb table lists in-frame clones only, not all of them. The sample consists of tens of thousands of clones, 80% of them appearing once. Stated time point: blood 2 weeks post-SBRT. Regarding treatment: 15 Gy SBRT to primary tumor, nephrectomy 4 weeks later. The sequencing used blood, collected from a patient whose treatment included radiotherapy and nephrectomy. The receptors here all came from a woman in her seventies with renal cell carcinoma.

In this sample, this clone turned up a few times. The chain is built from TRBV4-3 and TRBJ2-7; no definite D call. Trimming stripped 0 bases from V and 0 bases from J, with 9 bases between. The V gene's germline CDR1 is LGHNA and CDR2 YSLEER. The CDR3 sequence is 15 residues long. The chain's CDR3 is CASSQDAYFSYEQYF. The CDR3 DNA reads TGCGCCAGCAGCCAAGATGCATATTTCTCCTACGAGCAGTACTTC.

The J gene is TRBJ1-5, the V gene TRBV19; 7 bases fit TRBD1. The V gene's germline CDR1 is LNHDA and CDR2 SQIVND (reference sequence). The junction had 9 bases not matched to a gene; V was cut back by 1 base and J by 6 bases. The CDR3 is 16 amino acids. The CDR3 reads CASSIGPGQSVQPQHF. As DNA, the CDR3 is TGTGCCAGTAGTATAGGCCCGGGACAGTCGGTTCAGCCCCAGCATTTT.

The rearrangement uses TRBV19 and TRBJ2-1, with 7 bases aligning to TRBD2. Germline CDR1 LNHDA, CDR2 SQIVND (reference sequence). The ends lost 7 bases at V and 2 bases at J; junction bases unmatched: 8. The CDR3 totals 15 residues. The CDR3 region is CASTAKTSAYNEQFF. The CDR3 DNA reads TGTGCCAGTACCGCGAAAACTAGCGCCTACAATGAGCAGTTCTTC.

This clone came up once. V and J are TRBV27 and TRBJ2-7, with 7 bases identical to TRBD1. The V and J ends lost 5 bases and 0 bases, in that order; junction bases with no gene match: 4. The CDR3 length is 14 residues. The germline CDR1 and CDR2 sequences are MNHEY and SMNVEV (reference sequence). The CDR3 nucleotides are TGTGCCAGCAGTAAACGGGACAGCTCCTACGAGCAGTACTTC. Translating it yields CASSKRDSSYEQYF.

This clone was detected once. This sequence joins TRBV4-2 and TRBJ2-3; 9 bases are shared with TRBD2. The CDR3 covers 15 residues. The J segment lost 5 bases and the V segment lost 3 bases, leaving 6 bases of the junction unmatched. CDR1 LGHNA and CDR2 YNFKEQ come from the germline V gene. CDR3 region: CASSQFSGGQDTQYF. The CDR3, as DNA: TGTGCCAGCAGCCAGTTTAGCGGGGGCCAAGATACGCAGTATTTT.

The CDR3 loop reads CASRFLGARNIQYF. CDR3 bases: TGTGCCAGCAGATTCCTGGGGGCGCGAAACATTCAGTACTTC. V is TRBV6-4 and J is TRBJ2-4; tentatively, D is TRBD1 (6 bases). Trimming cost V 6 bases and J 6 bases, with 15 bases left between them. This CDR3 has 14 residues. Germline lookup yields CDR1 MRHNA and CDR2 SNTAGT.

The chain employs TRBV9 and TRBJ1-1; a possible D gene is TRBD1 (5 bases). Germline CDR1 is SGDLS and CDR2 is YYNGEE. The CDR3 extends over 14 amino acids. V lost 4 bases to trimming and J lost 1 base, with 11 bases between them. Here the CDR3 reads CASSLRQTNTEAFF. The CDR3, as DNA: TGTGCCAGCAGCCTAAGACAGACGAACACTGAAGCTTTCTTT.

The gene calls are TRBV5-1 and TRBJ1-1, with D uncertain. This CDR3 region has 14 residues. V lost 0 bases and J 1 base, leaving 7 bases between the germline ends. CDR1 SGHRS and CDR2 YFSETQ come from the germline V gene. DNA of the CDR3: TGCGCCAGCAGCTTGGATACACGGAACACTGAAGCTTTCTTT. Its protein product is CASSLDTRNTEAFF. Full variable domain (outside the CDR3, taken from reference TRBV5-1 and TRBJ1-1): KAGVTQTPRYLIKTRGQQVTLSCSPISGHRSVSWYQQTPGQGLQFLFEYFSETQRNKGNFPGRFSGRQFSNSRSEMNVSTLELGDSALYLCASSLDTRNTEAFFGQGTRLTVV.